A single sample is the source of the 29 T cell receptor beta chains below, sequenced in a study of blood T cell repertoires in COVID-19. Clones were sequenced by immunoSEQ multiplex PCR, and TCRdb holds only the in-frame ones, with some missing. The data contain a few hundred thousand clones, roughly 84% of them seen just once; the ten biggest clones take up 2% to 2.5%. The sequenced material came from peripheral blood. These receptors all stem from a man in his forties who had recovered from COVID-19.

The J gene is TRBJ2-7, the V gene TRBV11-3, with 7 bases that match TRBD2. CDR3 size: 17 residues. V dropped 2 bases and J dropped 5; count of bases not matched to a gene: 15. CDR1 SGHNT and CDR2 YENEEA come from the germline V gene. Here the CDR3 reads CASSLHHQIAGQNEQYF. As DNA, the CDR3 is TGTGCCAGCAGCTTACACCATCAAATAGCGGGCCAGAACGAGCAGTACTTC.

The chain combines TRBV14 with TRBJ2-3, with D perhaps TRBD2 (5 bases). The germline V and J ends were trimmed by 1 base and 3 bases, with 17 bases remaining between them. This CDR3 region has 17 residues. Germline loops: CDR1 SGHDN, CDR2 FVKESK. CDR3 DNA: TGTGCCAGCAGCCAAGTTGGGAGCCTAGCTTGGACAGATACGCAGTATTTT. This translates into CASSQVGSLAWTDTQYF.

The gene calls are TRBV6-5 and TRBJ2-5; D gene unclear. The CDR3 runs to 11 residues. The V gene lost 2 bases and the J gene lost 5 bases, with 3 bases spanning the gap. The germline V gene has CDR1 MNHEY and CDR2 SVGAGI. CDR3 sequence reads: CASSYAETQYF. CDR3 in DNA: TGTGCCAGCAGTTACGCGGAGACCCAGTACTTC.

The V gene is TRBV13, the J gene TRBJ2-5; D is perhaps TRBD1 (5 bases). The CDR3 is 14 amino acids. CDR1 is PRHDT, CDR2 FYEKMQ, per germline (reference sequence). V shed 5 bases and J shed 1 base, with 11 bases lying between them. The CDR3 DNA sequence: TGTGCCAGCAGCGTGCAGGGAATCCAAGAGACCCAGTACTTC. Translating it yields CASSVQGIQETQYF.

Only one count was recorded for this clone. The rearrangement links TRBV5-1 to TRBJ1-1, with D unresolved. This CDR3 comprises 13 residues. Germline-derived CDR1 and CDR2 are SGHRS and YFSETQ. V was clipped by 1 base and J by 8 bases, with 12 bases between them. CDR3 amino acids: CASSLYGSTEAFF. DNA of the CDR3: TGCGCCAGCAGCTTGTACGGTTCGACAGAAGCTTTCTTT.

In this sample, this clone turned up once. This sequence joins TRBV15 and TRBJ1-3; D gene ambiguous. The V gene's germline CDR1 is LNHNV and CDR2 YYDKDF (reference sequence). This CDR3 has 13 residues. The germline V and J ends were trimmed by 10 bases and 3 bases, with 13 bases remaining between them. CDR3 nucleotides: TGTGCCATCCGGGAGCTTTTTGGAAACACCATATATTTT. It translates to CAIRELFGNTIYF.

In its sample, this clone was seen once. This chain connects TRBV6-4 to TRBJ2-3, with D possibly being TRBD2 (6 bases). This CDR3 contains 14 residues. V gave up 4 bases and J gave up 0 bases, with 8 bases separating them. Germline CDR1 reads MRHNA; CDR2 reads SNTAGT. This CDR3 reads CASSVGGSTDTQYF. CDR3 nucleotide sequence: TGTGCCAGCAGTGTTGGGGGGAGCACAGATACGCAGTATTTT.

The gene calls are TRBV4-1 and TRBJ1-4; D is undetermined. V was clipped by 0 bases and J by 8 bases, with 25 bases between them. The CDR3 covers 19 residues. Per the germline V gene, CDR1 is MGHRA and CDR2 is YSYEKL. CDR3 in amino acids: CASSQEPPLMPNSREKLFF. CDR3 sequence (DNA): TGCGCCAGCAGCCAAGAACCCCCGCTCATGCCAAACTCGCGGGAAAAACTGTTTTTT.

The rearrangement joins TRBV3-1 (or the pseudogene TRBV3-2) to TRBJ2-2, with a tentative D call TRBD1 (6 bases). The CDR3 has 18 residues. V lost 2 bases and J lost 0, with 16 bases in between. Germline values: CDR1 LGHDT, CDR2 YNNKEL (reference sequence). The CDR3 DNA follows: TGTGCCAGCAGCCAAAATACACAGGGCTCCCCGAACACCGGGGAGCTGTTTTTT. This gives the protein CASSQNTQGSPNTGELFF.

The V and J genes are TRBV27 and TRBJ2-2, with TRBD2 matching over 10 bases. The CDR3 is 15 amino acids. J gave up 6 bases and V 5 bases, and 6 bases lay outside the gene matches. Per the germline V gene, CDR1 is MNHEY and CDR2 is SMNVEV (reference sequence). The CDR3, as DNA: TGTGCCAGCAGTCCCGAGCGGGGGGGCCCCGGGGAGCTGTTTTTT. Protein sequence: CASSPERGGPGELFF.

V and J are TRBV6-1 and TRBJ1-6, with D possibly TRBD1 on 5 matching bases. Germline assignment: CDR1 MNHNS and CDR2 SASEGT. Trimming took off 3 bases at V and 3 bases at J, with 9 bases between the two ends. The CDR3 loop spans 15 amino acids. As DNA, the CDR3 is TGTGCCAGCAGTGAGGGGCAAAGCTATAATTCACCCCTCCACTTT. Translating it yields CASSEGQSYNSPLHF.

CDR3 DNA sequence: TGCGCCAGCAGCCAAGAGGGACAGGGCTCACCCCTCCACTTT. As protein: CASSQEGQGSPLHF. This chain joins TRBV4-1 and TRBJ1-6; TRBD1 matches at 9 bases. The CDR3 sequence is 14 residues long. Germline CDR1 and CDR2: MGHRA and YSYEKL. Trimming took 0 bases from V and 10 from J; bases not matched to a gene: 1.

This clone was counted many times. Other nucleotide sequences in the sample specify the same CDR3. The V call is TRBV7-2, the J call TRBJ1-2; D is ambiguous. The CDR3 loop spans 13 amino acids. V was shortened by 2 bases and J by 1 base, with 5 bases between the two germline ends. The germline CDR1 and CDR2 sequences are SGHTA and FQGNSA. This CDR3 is CASSLSSNYGYTF. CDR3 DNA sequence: TGTGCCAGCAGCTTATCCAGTAACTATGGCTACACCTTC.

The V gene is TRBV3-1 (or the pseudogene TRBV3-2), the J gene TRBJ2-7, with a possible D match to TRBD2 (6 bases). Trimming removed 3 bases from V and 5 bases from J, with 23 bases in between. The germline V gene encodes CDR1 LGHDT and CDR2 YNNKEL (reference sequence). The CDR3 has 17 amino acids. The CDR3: CASSHGKVGLRLNEQYF. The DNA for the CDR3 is TGTGCCAGCAGCCATGGGAAGGTGGGACTCCGTTTGAACGAGCAGTACTTC.

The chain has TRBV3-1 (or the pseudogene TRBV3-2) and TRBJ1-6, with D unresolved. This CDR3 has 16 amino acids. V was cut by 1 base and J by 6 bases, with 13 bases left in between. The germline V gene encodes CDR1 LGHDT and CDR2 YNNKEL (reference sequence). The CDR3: CASSQGLAGTNSPLHF. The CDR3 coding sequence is TGTGCCAGCAGCCAAGGCCTGGCAGGTACTAATTCACCCCTCCACTTT.

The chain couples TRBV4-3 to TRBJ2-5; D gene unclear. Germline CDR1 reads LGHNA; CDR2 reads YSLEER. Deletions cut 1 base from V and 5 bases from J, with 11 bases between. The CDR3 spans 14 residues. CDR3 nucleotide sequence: TGCGCCAGCAGCCAAGTAACGGCAGGCGAGACCCAGTACTTC. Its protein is CASSQVTAGETQYF.

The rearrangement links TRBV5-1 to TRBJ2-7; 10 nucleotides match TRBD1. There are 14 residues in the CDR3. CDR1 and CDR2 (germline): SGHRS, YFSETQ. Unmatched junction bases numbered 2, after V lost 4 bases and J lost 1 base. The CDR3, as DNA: TGCGCCAGCAGCGGGGACAGGGGATCCTACGAGCAGTACTTC. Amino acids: CASSGDRGSYEQYF.

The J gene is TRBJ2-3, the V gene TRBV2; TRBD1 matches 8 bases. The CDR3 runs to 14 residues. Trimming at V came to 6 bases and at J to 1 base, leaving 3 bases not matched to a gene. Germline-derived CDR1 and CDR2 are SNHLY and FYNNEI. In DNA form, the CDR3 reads TGTGCCAGCAGCGCGACAGGGGGCACAGATACGCAGTATTTT. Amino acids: CASSATGGTDTQYF.

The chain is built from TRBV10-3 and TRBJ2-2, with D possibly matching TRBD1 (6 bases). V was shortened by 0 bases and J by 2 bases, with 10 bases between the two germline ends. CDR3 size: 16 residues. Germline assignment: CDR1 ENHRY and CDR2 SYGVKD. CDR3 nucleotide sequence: TGTGCCATCAGTGAGTCATGGGGGCTAAACACCGGGGAGCTGTTTTTT. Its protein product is CAISESWGLNTGELFF.

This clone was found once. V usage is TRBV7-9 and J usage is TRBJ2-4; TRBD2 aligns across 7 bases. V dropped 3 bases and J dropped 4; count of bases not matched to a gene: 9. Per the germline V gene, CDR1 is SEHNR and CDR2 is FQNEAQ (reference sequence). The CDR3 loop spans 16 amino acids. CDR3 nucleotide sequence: TGTGCCAGCAGCTTTGGCGGGAGTGTCGGGAAAAACATTCAGTACTTC. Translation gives CASSFGGSVGKNIQYF.

The CDR3 DNA follows: TGTGCCAGCAGCCATCGGACAGGGGGCTTGAACACTGAAGCTTTCTTT. Protein: CASSHRTGGLNTEAFF. The J gene is TRBJ1-1, the V gene TRBV9; 11 nucleotides agree with TRBD1. V shed 4 bases and J 0 bases; nucleotides not matched to a gene: 5. Per the germline V gene, CDR1 is SGDLS and CDR2 is YYNGEE. CDR3 size: 16 residues.

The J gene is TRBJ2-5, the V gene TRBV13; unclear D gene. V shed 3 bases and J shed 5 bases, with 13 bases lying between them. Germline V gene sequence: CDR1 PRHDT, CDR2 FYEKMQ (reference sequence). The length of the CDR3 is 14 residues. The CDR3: CASSLRGIGETQYF. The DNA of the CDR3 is TGTGCCAGCAGCTTGCGCGGAATTGGGGAGACCCAGTACTTC.

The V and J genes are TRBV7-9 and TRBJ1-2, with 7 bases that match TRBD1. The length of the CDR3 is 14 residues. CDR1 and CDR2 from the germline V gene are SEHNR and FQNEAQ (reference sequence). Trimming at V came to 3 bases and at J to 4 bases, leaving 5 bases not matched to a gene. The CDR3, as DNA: TGTGCCAGCAGCTTTCCCGGGACAGCCTATGGCTACACCTTC. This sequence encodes CASSFPGTAYGYTF.

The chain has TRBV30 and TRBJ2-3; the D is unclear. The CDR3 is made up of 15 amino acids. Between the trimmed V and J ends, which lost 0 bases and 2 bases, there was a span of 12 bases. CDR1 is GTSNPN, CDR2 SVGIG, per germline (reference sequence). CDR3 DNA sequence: TGTGCCTGGAGTGTTGGGTGGAGTTTCACAGATACGCAGTATTTT. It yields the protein CAWSVGWSFTDTQYF.

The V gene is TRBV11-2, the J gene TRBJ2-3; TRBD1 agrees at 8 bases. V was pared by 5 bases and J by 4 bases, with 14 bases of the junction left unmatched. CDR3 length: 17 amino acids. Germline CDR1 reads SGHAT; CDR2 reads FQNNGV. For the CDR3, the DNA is TGTGCCAGCAGCCCAAGGACAGGGCGGAGTCAGTCAGATACGCAGTATTTT. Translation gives CASSPRTGRSQSDTQYF.

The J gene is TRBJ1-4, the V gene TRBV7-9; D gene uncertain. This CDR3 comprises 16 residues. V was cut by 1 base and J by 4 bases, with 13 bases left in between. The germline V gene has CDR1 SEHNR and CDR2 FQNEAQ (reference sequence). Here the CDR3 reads CASSLGSGGLNEKLFF. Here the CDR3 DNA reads TGTGCCAGCAGCTTAGGTTCGGGCGGACTTAATGAAAAACTGTTTTTT.

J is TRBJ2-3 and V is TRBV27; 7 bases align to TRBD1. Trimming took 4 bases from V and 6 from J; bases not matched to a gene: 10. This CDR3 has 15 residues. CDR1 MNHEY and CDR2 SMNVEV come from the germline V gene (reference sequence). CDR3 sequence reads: CASSSPGQFYDTQYF. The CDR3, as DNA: TGTGCCAGCAGTTCTCCGGGACAGTTTTATGATACGCAGTATTTT.

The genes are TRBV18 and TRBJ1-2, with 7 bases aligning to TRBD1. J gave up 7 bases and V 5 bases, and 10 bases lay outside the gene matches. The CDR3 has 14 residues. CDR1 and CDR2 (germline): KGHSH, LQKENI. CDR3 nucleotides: TGTGCCAGCTCAACGACAGGGTTGATCGCTGGCTACACCTTC. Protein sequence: CASSTTGLIAGYTF. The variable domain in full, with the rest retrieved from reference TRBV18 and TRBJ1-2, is NAGVMQNPRHLVRRRGQEARLRCSPMKGHSHVYWYRQLPEEGLKFMVYLQKENIIDESGMPKERFSAEFPKEGPSILRIQQVVRGDSAAYFCASSTTGLIAGYTFGSGTRLTVV.

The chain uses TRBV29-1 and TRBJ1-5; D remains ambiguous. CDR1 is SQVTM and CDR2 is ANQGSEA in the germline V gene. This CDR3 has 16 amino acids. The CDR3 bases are TGCAGAATGCGGGCGCTACGTAAAAGGGGCAATCAGCCCCAGCATTTT. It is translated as CRMRALRKRGNQPQHF. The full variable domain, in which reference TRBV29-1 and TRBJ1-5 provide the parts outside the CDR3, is SAVISQKPSRDICQRGTSLTIQCQVDSQVTMMFWYRQQPGQSLTLIATANQGSEATYESGFVIDKFPISRPNLTFSTLTVSNMSPEDSSIYLCRMRALRKRGNQPQHFGDGTRLSIL.